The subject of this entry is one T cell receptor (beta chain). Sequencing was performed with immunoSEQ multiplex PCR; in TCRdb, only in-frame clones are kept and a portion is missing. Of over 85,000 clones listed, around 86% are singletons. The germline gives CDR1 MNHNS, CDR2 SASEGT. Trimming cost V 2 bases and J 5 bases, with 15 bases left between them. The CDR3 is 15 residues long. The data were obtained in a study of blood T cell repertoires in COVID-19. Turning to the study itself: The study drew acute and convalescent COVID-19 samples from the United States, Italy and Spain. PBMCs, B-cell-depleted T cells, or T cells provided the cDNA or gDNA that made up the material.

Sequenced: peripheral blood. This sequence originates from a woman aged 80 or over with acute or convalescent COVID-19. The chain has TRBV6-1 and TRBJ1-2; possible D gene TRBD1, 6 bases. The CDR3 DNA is TGTGCCAGCAGTGAAATAGGGGGGGCTGAGTATGGCTACACCTTC. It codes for CASSEIGGAEYGYTF.